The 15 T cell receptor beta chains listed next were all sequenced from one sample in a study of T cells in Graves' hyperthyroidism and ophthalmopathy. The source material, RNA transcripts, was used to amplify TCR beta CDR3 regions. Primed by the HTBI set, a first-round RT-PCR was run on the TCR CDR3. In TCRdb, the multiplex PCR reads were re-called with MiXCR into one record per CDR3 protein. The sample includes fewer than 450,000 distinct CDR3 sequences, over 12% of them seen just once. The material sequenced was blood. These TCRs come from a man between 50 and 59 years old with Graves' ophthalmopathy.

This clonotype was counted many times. The CDR3 protein is CASSLSWTSGSNEQFF. DNA for the CDR3: TGTGCCAGCAGCCTATCCTGGACTAGCGGGAGTAATGAGCAGTTCTTC. This chain uses TRBV5-6 with TRBJ2-1; 13 positions match TRBD2. This CDR3 has 16 residues. From germline, CDR1 is SGHDT and CDR2 YYEEEE. With 4 bases clipped from V and 7 bases from J, the junction kept 8 bases outside the gene matches.

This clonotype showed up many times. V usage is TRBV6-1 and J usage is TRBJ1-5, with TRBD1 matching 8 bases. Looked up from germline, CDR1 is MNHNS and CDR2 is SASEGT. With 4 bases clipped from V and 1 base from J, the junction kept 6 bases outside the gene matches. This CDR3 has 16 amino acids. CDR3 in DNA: TGTGCCAGCAGTGGCGACAGGGGTGGCAGCAATCAGCCCCAGCATTTT. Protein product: CASSGDRGGSNQPQHF.

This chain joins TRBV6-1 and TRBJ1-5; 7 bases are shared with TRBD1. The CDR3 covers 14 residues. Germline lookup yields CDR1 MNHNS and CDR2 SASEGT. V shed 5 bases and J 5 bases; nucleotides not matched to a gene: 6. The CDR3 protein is CASSLDRFYQPQHF. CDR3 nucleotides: TGTGCCAGCAGTTTGGACAGGTTTTATCAGCCCCAGCATTTT.

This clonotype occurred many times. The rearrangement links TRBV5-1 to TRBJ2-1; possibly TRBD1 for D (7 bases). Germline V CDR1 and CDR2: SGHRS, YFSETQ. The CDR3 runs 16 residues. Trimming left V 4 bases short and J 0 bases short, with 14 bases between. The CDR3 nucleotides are TGCGCCAGCAGCGCGCAGGGGGGAAACTCCTACAATGAGCAGTTCTTC. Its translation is CASSAQGGNSYNEQFF.

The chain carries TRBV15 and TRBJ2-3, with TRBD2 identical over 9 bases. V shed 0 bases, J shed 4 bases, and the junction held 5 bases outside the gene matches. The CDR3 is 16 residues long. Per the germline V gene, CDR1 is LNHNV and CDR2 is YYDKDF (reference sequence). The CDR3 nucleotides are TGTGCCACCAGCAGAGATTTCGGACTAGCGTCAGATACGCAGTATTTT. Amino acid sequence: CATSRDFGLASDTQYF.

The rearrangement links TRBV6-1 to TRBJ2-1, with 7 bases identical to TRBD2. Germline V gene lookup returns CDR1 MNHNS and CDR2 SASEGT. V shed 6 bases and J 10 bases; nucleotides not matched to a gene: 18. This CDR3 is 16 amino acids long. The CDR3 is CASRRGSGNLGKEQFF. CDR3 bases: TGTGCCAGCAGAAGAGGCAGCGGGAACCTAGGGAAAGAGCAGTTCTTC.

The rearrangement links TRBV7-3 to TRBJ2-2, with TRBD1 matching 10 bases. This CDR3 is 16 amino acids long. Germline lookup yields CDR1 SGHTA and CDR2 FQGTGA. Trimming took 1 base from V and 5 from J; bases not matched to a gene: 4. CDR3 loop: CASSLSGTGVTGELFF. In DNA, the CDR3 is TGTGCCAGCAGCTTAAGCGGGACAGGGGTGACCGGGGAGCTGTTTTTT.

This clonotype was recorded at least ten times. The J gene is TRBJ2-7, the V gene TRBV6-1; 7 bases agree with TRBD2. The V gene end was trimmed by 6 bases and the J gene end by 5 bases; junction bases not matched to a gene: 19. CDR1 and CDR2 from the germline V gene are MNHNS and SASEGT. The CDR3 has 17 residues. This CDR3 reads CASRYRPSAGAIDEQYF. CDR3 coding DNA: TGTGCCAGCAGGTACAGGCCGTCGGCGGGAGCGATCGACGAGCAGTACTTC.

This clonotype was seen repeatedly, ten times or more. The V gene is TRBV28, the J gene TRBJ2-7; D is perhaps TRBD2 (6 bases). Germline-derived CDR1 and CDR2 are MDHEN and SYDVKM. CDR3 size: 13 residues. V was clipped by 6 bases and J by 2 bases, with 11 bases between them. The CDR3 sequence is CASSLRRAYEQYF. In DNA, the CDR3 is TGTGCCAGCAGCCTTCGGAGGGCCTACGAGCAGTACTTC.

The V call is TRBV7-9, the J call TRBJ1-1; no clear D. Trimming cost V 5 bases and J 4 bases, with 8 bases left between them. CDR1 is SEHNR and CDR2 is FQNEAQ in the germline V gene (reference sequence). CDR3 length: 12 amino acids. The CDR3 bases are TGTGCCAGCAGCCCGGTTTCCACTGAAGCTTTCTTT. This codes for CASSPVSTEAFF.

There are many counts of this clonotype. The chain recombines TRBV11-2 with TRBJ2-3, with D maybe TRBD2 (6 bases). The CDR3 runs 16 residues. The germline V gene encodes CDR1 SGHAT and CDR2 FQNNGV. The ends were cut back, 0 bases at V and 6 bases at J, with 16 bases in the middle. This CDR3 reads CASSLDRGGRKDTQYF. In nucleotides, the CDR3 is TGTGCCAGCAGCTTAGATCGCGGAGGGAGAAAGGATACGCAGTATTTT.

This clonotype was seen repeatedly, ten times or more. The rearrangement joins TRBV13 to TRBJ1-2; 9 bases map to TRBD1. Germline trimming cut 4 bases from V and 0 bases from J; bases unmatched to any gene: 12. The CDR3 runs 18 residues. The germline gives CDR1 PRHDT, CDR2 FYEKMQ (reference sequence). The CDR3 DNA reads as TGTGCCAGCAGCTCGCATGGGACAGGGCGAGGGTCTAACTATGGCTACACCTTC. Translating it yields CASSSHGTGRGSNYGYTF.

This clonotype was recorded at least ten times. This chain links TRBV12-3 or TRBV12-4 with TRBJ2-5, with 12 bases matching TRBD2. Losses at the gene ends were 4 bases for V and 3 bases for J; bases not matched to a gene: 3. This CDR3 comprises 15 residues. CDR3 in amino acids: CASSSWTSGKETQYF. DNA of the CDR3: TGTGCCAGCAGTTCGTGGACTAGCGGGAAAGAGACCCAGTACTTC.

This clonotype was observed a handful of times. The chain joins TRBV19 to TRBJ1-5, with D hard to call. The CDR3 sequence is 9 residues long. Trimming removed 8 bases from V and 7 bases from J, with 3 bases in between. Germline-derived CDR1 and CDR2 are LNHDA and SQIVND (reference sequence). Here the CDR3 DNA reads TGTGCCAGTGGCCAGCCCCAGCATTTT. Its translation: CASGQPQHF.

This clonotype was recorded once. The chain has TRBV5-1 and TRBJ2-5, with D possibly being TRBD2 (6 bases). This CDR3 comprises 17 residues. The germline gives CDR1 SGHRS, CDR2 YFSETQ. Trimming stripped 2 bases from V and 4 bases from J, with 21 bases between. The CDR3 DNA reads TGCGCCAGCAGCTTCCCGCCATTGACTAGTCGCAGAGAGACCCAGTACTTC. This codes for CASSFPPLTSRRETQYF.